This entry features one T cell receptor (beta chain) sequence. This sample is part of a study of blood T cell repertoires in COVID-19. About the study: Spain, Italy and the United States supplied samples that represented acute and convalescent COVID-19.

Per the original methods: Reference gene primer amplification gave nucleated cell count estimates. Sequenced by immunoSEQ multiplex PCR; TCRdb stores in-frame clones only, minus some. The V and J calls and the clone size are those of that table, but D and trimming were determined from the DNA. The table records more than 100,000 clones, more than 70% of them present only once. V was pared by 3 bases and J by 8 bases, with 3 bases of the junction left unmatched. From germline, CDR1 is KGHDR and CDR2 SFDVKD. The length of the CDR3 is 13 residues. This sequence joins TRBV24-1 and TRBJ1-2; TRBD1 matches at 9 bases. Sequencing was done on a sample of peripheral blood. The TCR sequence derives from a man in his sixties with acute or convalescent COVID-19. CDR3 sequence (DNA): TGTGCCACCAGTGATAGGACAGGGGAAGGCTACACCTTC. It yields the protein CATSDRTGEGYTF.